This T cell receptor (beta chain) came from a study of T cells in Graves' hyperthyroidism and ophthalmopathy (dated by TCRdb to the late 2010s). In terms of the full investigation: Peripheral blood samples were taken at initial diagnosis, before any treatment was given. The 90 to 100 discovery patients were randomly split 7:3 into training and test sets. TCR V-J signatures able to tell the groups apart were searched for in a discovery cohort of more than 90 patients, of whom more than 40 had Graves' ophthalmopathy and about 60 had stable Graves' hyperthyroidism. Thyroid tissue and blood T-cell repertoires from more than 5 Graves' hyperthyroidism patients were also compared in the study. After sampling, hyperthyroidism patients received methimazole starting at 30 mg daily, and ophthalmopathy patients received high-dose intravenous methylprednisolone. Prospective prediction of ophthalmopathy was tested in an independent validation cohort of approximately 19 hyperthyroidism patients and around 16 patients who later progressed to ophthalmopathy. The paper describes TCR Vbeta CDR3 sequencing of around 140 peripheral blood samples, made up of 43 ophthalmopathy patients, approximately 76 hyperthyroidism patients and roughly 17 progressor patients.

Comments on this clonotype: Its antigen specificity is not known. Base qualities are not at hand, and no much larger clone is one base apart.

The TCR beta CDR3 regions were amplified from the RNA transcripts. A first-round RT-PCR of the TCR CDR3 used the HTBI primer set with the Qiagen OneStep RT-PCR kit. Libraries were constructed in a second round of multiplex PCR, after which size selection and purification were performed. The libraries were sequenced on an Illumina HiSeq2000 using paired-end 100 bp reads. The authors' analysis ran thus. SOAPnuke was used to process the raw data, with reads discarded if the reads contained adapters or uncalled bases, had a mean Phred below 15, or lacked an exact constant-primer or identifier match. COPE v1.2.5 was used to merge the high-quality paired reads, and each unique nucleotide sequence was defined as a clonotype. MiTCR v1.1 was used to align the clonotypes against IMGT TRBV, TRBD and TRBJ reference segments. The analysis was restricted to V-J combinations with a frequency above 0.0001, which together covered just over 99% of the repertoires. A TCS score was defined as the ratio between F50 (clonal expansion) and ExV (chaos), using BLOSUM62-based TCRdist between CDR3 peptides within each V-J. Welch's t-statistics and random forest reduced around 550 V-J features to roughly 13, which were used in a naive Bayes classifier (R e1071). Thyroid-blood repertoire similarity was quantified with the Morisita-Horn index. TCRdb took the public reads, trimmed them with fastp at Q25, ran MiXCR for clone calling and kept in-frame beta chains. Duplicate CDR3 protein sequences are folded into a single record with the most common DNA and genes. Here the V and J calls rest on TCRdb's processing, not on the authors' analysis. Present in this sample are around 800,000 distinct CDR3 sequences, about two fifths of which were seen just once. About 9% of the sample goes to the ten largest clones.

Stable Graves' hyperthyroidism was defined as no progression to ophthalmopathy during 18 months of follow-up. Hyperthyroidism patients were newly diagnosed, with disease duration under 2 months, and aged 18 to 65 years. The study excluded patients with uncontrolled infections, other autoimmune diseases, pregnancy or lactation. Diagnoses were established on the basis of clinical symptoms, serum thyroxine and TRAb, thyroid ultrasound, and orbital computed tomography. Ficoll-Paque density gradient centrifugation was used to isolate PBMCs from around 10 ml of fresh peripheral blood. Total RNA was extracted with Trizol reagent, and quality was checked on an Agilent 2100 Bioanalyzer. Counted from cysteine to phenylalanine, this CDR3 has 13 amino acids. CDR3 DNA only is kept here, 39 bases in frame from base 1. The germline V gene (reference sequence) specifies MNHNY as CDR1 and SVGAGI as CDR2. At the junction V is shortened by 8 bases and J by 8 bases, with 18 bases in between.

Overall study outcomes, separate from this receptor: Most expanded thyroid clonotypes (frequency above 0.001) were also detected in blood, a finding suggesting that blood repertoires may reflect thyroid immune responses. Ophthalmopathy was separated from stable hyperthyroidism by a 13 V-J signature model, with about 86% sensitivity and about 84% specificity obtained in cross-validation and 80%/75% obtained in testing. In validation, progression to ophthalmopathy was predicted by the model with 70.59% sensitivity and 72% to 80% specificity, a median of roughly 6.4 months before onset. Sample size was not statistically predetermined, and blinding of investigators to group allocation was not performed.

The sequencing sample was made of blood. The chain links TRBV6-6 with TRBJ1-1; the best D guess is TRBD1, with 5 bases matching. The sequence came from a man aged 18 to 30 with Graves' hyperthyroidism. The nucleotides are TGTGCCAGCCAAGAAACCGGGGGTACCGAAGCTTTCTTT. This encodes CASQETGGTEAFF.